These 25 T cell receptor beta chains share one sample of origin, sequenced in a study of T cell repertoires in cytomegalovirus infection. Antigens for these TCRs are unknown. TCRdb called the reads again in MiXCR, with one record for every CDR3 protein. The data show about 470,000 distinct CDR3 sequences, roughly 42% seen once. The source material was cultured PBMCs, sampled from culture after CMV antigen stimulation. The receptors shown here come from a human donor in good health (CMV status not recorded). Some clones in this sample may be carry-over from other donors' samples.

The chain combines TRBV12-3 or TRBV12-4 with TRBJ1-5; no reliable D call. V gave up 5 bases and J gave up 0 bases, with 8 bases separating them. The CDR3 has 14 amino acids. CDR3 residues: CASSQRSSNQPQHF. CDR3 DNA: TGTGCCAGCAGTCAACGCAGTAGCAATCAGCCCCAGCATTTT.

The CDR3 sequence is CASSSWTTRFDTQYF. The CDR3, as DNA: TGTGCCAGCAGCTCATGGACTACGAGGTTCGATACGCAGTATTTT. This chain joins TRBV7-2 and TRBJ2-3; D might be TRBD2 (6 bases). The CDR3 is 15 residues long. Per germline, CDR1 SGHTA and CDR2 FQGNSA. Trimming left V 4 bases short and J 6 bases short, with 17 bases between.

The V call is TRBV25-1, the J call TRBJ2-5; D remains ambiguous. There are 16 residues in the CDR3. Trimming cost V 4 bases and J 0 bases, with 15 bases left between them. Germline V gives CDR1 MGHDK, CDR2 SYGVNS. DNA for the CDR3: TGTGCCAGCAGTGGCCCGGACGAACGGTACCAAGAGACCCAGTACTTC. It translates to CASSGPDERYQETQYF.

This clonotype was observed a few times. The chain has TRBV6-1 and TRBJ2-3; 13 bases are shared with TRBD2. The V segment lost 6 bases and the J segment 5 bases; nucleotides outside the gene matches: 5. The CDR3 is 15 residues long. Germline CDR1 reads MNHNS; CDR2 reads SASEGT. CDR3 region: CASRRTSGSGDTQYF. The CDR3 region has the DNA TGTGCCAGCAGGCGGACTAGCGGGAGTGGAGATACGCAGTATTTT.

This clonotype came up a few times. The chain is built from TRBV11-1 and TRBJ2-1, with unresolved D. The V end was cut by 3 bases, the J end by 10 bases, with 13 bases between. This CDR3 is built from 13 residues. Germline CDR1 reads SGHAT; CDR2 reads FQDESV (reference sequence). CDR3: CASSFPGAPEQFF. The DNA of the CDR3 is TGTGCCAGCAGCTTTCCAGGTGCCCCGGAGCAGTTCTTC. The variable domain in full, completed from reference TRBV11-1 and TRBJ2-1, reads EAEVAQSPRYKITEKSQAVAFWCDPISGHATLYWYRQILGQGPELLVQFQDESVVDDSQLPKDRFSAERLKGVDSTLKIQPAELGDSAMYLCASSFPGAPEQFFGPGTRLTVL.

CDR3 DNA: TGTGCCAGCCGGACGGACCTCTCTGGAAACACCATATATTTT. Translation: CASRTDLSGNTIYF. V usage is TRBV6-2 or TRBV6-3 and J usage is TRBJ1-3; no clear D gene. V lost 8 bases to trimming and J lost 0 bases, with 11 bases between them. This CDR3 has 14 amino acids. Germline V gives CDR1 MNHEY, CDR2 SVGEGT.

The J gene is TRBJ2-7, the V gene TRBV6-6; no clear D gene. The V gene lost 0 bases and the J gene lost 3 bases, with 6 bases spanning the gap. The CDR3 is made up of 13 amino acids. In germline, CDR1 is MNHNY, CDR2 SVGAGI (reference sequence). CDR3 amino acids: CASSYSKDYEQYF. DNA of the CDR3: TGTGCCAGCAGTTACTCGAAAGACTACGAGCAGTACTTC.

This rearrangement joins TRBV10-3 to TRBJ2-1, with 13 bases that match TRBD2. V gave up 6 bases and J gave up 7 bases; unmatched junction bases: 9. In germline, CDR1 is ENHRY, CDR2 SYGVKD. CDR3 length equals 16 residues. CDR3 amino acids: CAIRGLAGEVLNEQFF. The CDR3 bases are TGTGCCATCAGAGGACTAGCGGGAGAGGTCTTAAATGAGCAGTTCTTC.

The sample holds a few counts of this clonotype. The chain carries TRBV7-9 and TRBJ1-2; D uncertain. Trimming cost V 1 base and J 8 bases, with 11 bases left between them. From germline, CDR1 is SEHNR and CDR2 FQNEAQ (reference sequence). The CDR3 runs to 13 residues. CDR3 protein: CASSLGDKRGYTF. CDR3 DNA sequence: TGTGCCAGCAGCTTAGGCGACAAAAGAGGCTACACCTTC.

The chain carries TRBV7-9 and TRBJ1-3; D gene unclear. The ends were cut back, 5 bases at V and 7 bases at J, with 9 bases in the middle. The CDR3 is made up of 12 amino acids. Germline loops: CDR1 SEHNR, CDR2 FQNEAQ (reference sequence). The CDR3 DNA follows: TGTGCCAGCAGCATTTTGACGAACACCATATATTTT. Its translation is CASSILTNTIYF.

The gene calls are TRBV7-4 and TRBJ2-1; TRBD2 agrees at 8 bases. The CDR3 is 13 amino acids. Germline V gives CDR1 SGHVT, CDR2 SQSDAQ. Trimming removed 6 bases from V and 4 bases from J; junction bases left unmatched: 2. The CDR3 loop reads CASRVAGYNEQFF. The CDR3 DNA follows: TGTGCCAGCAGAGTAGCGGGATACAATGAGCAGTTCTTC.

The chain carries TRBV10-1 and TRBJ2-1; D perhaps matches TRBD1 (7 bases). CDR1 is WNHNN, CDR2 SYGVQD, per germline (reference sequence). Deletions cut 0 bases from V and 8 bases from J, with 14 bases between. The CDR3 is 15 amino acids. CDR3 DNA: TGCGCCAGCAGTGAGTCACGGACAGGCGGGGATGAGCAGTTCTTC. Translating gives CASSESRTGGDEQFF.

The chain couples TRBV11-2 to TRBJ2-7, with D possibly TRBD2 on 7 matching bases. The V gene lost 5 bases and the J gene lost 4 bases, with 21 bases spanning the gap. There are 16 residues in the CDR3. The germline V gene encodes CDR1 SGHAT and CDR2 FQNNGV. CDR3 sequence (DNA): TGTGCCAGCAGCATTACTGGGGGGGGGCTACCTTACGAGCAGTACTTC. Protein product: CASSITGGGLPYEQYF.

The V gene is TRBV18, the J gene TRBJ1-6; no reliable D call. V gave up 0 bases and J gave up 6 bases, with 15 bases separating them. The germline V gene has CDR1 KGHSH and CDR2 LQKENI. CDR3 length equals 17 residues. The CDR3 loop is CASSPPSGSSANSPLHF. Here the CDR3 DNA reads TGTGCCAGCTCACCACCGTCCGGATCCTCCGCTAATTCACCCCTCCACTTT.

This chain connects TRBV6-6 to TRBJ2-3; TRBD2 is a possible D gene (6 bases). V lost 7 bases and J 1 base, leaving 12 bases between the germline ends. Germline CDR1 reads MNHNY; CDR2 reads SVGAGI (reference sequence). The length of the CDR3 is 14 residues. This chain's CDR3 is CASKPGTGTDTQYF. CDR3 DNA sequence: TGTGCCAGCAAGCCCGGGACTGGCACAGATACGCAGTATTTT.

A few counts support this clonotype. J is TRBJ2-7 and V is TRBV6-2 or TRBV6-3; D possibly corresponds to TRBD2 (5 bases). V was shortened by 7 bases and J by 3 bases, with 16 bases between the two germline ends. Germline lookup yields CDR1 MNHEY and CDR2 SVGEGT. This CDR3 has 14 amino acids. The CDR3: CASNLSGANYEQYF. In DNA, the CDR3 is TGTGCCAGCAACCTAAGCGGAGCGAACTACGAGCAGTACTTC.

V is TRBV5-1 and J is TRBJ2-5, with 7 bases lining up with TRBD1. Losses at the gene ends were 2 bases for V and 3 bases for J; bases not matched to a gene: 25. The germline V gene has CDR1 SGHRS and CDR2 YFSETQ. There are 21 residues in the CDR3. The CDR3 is CASSFFLVGEGDSYYEETQYF. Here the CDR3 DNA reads TGCGCCAGCAGCTTTTTTTTGGTCGGGGAAGGGGACAGCTACTACGAAGAGACCCAGTACTTC.

The CDR3 DNA reads TGTGCCAGCAGTTACTCAGACAGGGGACTTGCTTTCTTT. As protein: CASSYSDRGLAFF. The V and J genes are TRBV6-5 and TRBJ1-1, with 8 bases lining up with TRBD1. This CDR3 spans 13 amino acids. Germline V CDR1 and CDR2: MNHEY, SVGAGI. Losses at the gene ends were 0 bases for V and 11 bases for J; bases not matched to a gene: 5.

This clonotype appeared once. Here the CDR3 DNA reads TGTGCCACCAGTGATTTGCACCTTCCAGCGTCCAGCACAGATACGCAGTATTTT. Translated: CATSDLHLPASSTDTQYF. The V and J genes are TRBV24-1 and TRBJ2-3; D not resolved. V was pared by 0 bases and J by 0 bases, with 15 bases between. The CDR3 is 18 residues long. In germline, CDR1 is KGHDR, CDR2 SFDVKD.

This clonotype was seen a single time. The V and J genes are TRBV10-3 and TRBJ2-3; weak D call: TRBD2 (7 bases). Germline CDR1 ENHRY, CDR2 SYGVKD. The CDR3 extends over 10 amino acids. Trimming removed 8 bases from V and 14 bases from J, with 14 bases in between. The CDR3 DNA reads TGTGCCATCCTGGGCGGGGGCTTGTATTTT. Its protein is CAILGGGLYF.

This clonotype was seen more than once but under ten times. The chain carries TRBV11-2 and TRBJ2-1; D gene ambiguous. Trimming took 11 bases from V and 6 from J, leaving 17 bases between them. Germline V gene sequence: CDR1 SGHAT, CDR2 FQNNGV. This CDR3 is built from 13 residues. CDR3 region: CALGTSWANEQFF. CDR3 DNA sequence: TGTGCCCTCGGTACCTCCTGGGCCAATGAGCAGTTCTTC.

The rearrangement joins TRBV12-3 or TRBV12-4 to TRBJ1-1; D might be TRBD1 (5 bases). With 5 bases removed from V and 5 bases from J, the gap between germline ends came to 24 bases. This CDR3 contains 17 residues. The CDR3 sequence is CASSLIRAAGEVTEAFF. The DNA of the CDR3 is TGTGCCAGCAGTCTTATTAGGGCCGCGGGGGAGGTGACTGAAGCTTTCTTT.

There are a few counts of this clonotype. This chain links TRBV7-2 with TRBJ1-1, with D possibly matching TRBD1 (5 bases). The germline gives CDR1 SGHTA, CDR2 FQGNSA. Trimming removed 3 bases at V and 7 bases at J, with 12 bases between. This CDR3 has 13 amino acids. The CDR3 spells CASSLYMRGEAFF. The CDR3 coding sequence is TGTGCCAGCAGCTTGTACATGAGGGGTGAAGCTTTCTTT.

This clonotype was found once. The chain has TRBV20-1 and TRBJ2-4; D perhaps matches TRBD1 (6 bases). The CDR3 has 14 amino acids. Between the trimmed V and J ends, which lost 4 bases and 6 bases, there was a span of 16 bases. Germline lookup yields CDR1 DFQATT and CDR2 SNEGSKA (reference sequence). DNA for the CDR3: TGCAGTGCTATAGACCCTCAAGGGGGAAACATTCAGTACTTC. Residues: CSAIDPQGGNIQYF.

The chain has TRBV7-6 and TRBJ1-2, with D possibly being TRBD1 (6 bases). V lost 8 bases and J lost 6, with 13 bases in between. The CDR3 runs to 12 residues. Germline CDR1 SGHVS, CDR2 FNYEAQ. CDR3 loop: CASALQGNGYTF. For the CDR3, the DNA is TGTGCCAGCGCCTTACAGGGCAATGGCTACACCTTC.